This T cell receptor beta chain was retrieved from a study of GPR56 and killer-like receptors on CD4 memory cells (dated by TCRdb to about 2019). Regarding the research as a whole: According to the study's proposal, human CD4+ memory T-cell differentiation and cytokine production potential are marked by the progressive acquisition of KLRB1, KLRG1, GPR56 and then KLRF1. The healthy blood donors were described in the study as age-matched to the liver disease patients, whose median age was approximately 70 years.

From its cysteine to its phenylalanine, the CDR3 spans 13 amino acids. No DNA appears here. CDR1 and CDR2 are drawn from the germline V gene: KGHSH, LQKENI. Broader findings and caveats from the paper: TCR repertoires overlapped especially between the late populations 4 and 5, and partly population 3. Rather than full repertoires, only the 100 most expanded clones per population were included in the diversity and similarity analyses. Low clonal frequency was observed in the marker-negative population, and a progressive increase in clonal frequency, with a corresponding decrease in TCRbeta diversity, was observed along the proposed pathway. Clones dominating late populations 4 and 5 were also found in early populations 1 and 2, and this finding was taken by the authors as evidence for linear differentiation.

Five KLR/GPR56-defined CD4+ populations were enriched by fluorescence-activated cell sorting before TCRbeta sequencing. To test a linear memory differentiation pathway, the researchers sequenced TCRbeta repertoires from five CD4+ T-cell subsets that were defined by expression of KLRB1, KLRG1, GPR56 and KLRF1. TCR-sequenced cells came from peripheral blood of healthy control individuals, reported as five donors in the TCRbeta analysis figure. The researchers collected heparinized peripheral blood and processed every sample within one hour of retrieval. To isolate peripheral blood mononuclear cells, blood was diluted 1:2 in PBS and put through Biocoll density gradient centrifugation at room temperature. Before flow sorting, CD4+ T cells were enriched from freshly isolated PBMCs by magnetic sorting with anti-CD4 MicroBeads. A BD FACSAria II was used to sort CD4+ T cells enriched from PBMCs of healthy donors according to marker expression. For surface staining, the researchers used Miltenyi Biotec antibodies: anti-KLRB1 clone 191B8, anti-KLRF1 clone 4A4.D10 and anti-KLRG1 clone REA261.

Instrument used: Illumina HiSeq 2500. The recombined TCRbeta locus was amplified by a previously published PCR protocol to build sequencing libraries. Per the source publication's procedure: Any read whose average quality score fell below 30 was discarded, and IMSEQ was used to process the reads that remained. Clonotypes were defined by Vbeta gene, Jbeta gene and CDR3 amino acid sequence. The Morisita-Horn index, computed on the top 100 expanded clones, was used to measure repertoire overlap between populations. Renyi diversity profiles, calculated on the top 100 expanded clones, were used to assess clonal diversity. The reads underwent TCRdb reprocessing, giving one record for each CDR3 protein sequence and no DNA. TCRdb, not the original authors, processed these V and J calls. The sample table includes more than 2,000 distinct CDR3 sequences. Together, the top ten hold just over 4% of the sample.

No count is recorded, but by frequency this clonotype is medium-sized (0.01 to 0.1%). Its antigen specificity is not known. Sequencing was carried out using memory CD4+ T cells from blood. The TCR comes from a human donor in good health. The chain joins TRBV18 to TRBJ1-5. The CDR3 region: CASSPSPDQPQHF.